This TCR beta chain comes out of a study of T cells in localized non-small cell lung cancer (TCRdb year 2020). About the investigation overall: T cell repertoires of 236 early-stage NSCLC patients were analyzed, with tumors being compared against uninvolved tumor-adjacent lungs. All 240 or so NSCLC patients in the cohort were treatment-naive and had localized lung tumors that were resected. The mean age of the NSCLC patients was around 67 years, with approximately 130 men and about a hundred women. The research as a whole found: Since the design was exploratory, TCR variables were selected using unadjusted p-values with no false-discovery rate correction. Higher T cell density in blood was associated with longer overall survival, whereas higher clonality in adjacent lung was associated with shorter survival. A median of about 61 of the top 100 tumor clones turned up in the paired uninvolved adjacent lung, and 25 to 35 of those clones also ranked among the top 100 of that same adjacent lung. The highest T cell clonality was observed in uninvolved tumor-adjacent lung, where clonality exceeded that of tumor, suggesting that antigenic responses were more focused in uninvolved tumor-adjacent lung. Because multi-region tumor sequencing was not performed, intratumor heterogeneity could not be ruled out.

The immunoSEQ Assay was used to sequence TCR beta CDR3 regions from DNA. In the paper's pipeline: To compute T cell density, TCR beta template counts were normalized to usable DNA, which was estimated by amplifying housekeeping genes. Richness was estimated using the preseqR package, with extrapolation to 400,000 templates for PBMC samples and to 120,000 templates for tissue samples. Clonality was taken to be one minus Pielou's evenness. Differential abundance testing on productive amino-acid clonotypes, with a minimum total count of 5 and an alpha of 0.1, was used to identify tissue-enriched TCRs. The Jaccard Index and the Morisita Overlap Index were used to measure how much the repertoires overlapped between compartments. GLIPH clustered TCR beta CDR3s with public tetramer-defined viral CDR3s; viral motifs required at least three viral sequences plus V-gene enrichment. Not all clones reach the TCRdb copy of this immuneACCESS table, which keeps in-frame sequences only. Checked studies attribute under half of the gap to unresolved V genes and leave the rest unexplained. For V, J and clone size, that table is used; D and trimming come from the DNA. A total of tens of thousands of clones appear in this sample, roughly 80% of them only once. The ten largest account for about 4% of the sample.

At diagnosis, tumor, uninvolved tumor-adjacent lung and peripheral blood were collected and then preserved as a mix of FFPE and fresh-frozen material. Blood samples were analyzed as peripheral blood mononuclear cells for TCR repertoire profiling. The germline V gene (reference sequence) gives CDR1 as SEHNR and CDR2 as FQNEAQ. V drops 5 bases and J drops 14 bases, leaving 13 bases in between. Including cysteine and phenylalanine, the CDR3 has 12 amino acids. Only the CDR3 region is kept as DNA, spanning 36 bases read in frame from base 1. On this clone itself: This receptor's antigen is unknown. No base qualities exist here, and no much larger clone lies one base off it.

In this chain, TRBV7-9 is recombined with TRBJ1-6; the D gene is perhaps TRBD1, on 5 matching bases. Sample: peripheral blood, taken before any cancer treatment. The receptor comes from a woman aged 35-70 years with stage I lung adenocarcinoma. The DNA sequence is as follows: TGTGCCAGCAGCAACCCCCAGGGCTCCCTCCACTTT. The translation is CASSNPQGSLHF.